This T cell receptor beta chain was sequenced for a study of cytomegalovirus exposure and HLA in healthy donors. 60 Vbeta and 13 Jbeta primers were used in PCR. The table came from immunoSEQ multiplex PCR; TCRdb's copy has only in-frame clones and leaves some out. The sample lists roughly 160,000 clones, approximately 88% occurring once. The receptor was isolated from a boy between 2 and 10 years old in good health and CMV-seronegative. The specimen was PBMCs.

The CDR3 DNA is TGCGCCAGCAGCTTTAGTAGATACACAGATACGCAGTATTTT. This encodes CASSFSRYTDTQYF. The chain uses TRBV5-1 and TRBJ2-3; D remains ambiguous. The germline gives CDR1 SGHRS, CDR2 YFSETQ. There are 14 residues in the CDR3. V was shortened by 2 bases and J by 2 bases, with 9 bases between the two germline ends.